The 5 T cell receptor beta chains presented below share a single source sample, sequenced in a study of vaccination effects on CD4 cells after COVID-19. Which antigens these TCRs recognize remains unknown. Subsequent to less than twelve days of culture, CD4+ T cells were isolated. Two-dose vaccination with either BNT162b2 or mRNA-1273 was given to the participants. Produced via immunoSEQ multiplex PCR; TCRdb's table is partial and in-frame only. The table has approximately 57,000 clones, about 78% seen once; the top ten hold about 4.6%. The input for sequencing was CD4+ T cells from PBMCs cultured without peptide, taken after COVID-19 vaccination. The receptors were gathered from a human donor who received a COVID-19 vaccine.

Only a few counts were recorded for this clone. This chain joins TRBV3-1 (or the pseudogene TRBV3-2) and TRBJ1-2; D is undetermined. There are 13 residues in the CDR3. Trimming took off 1 base at V and 3 bases at J, with 6 bases between the two ends. CDR1 is LGHDT, CDR2 YNNKEL, per germline (reference sequence). The CDR3 coding sequence is TGTGCCAGCAGCCAAGGGCCACACTATGGCTACACCTTC. Encoded protein: CASSQGPHYGYTF.

This clone was picked up a small number of times. This chain connects TRBV3-1 (or the pseudogene TRBV3-2) to TRBJ1-6, with 8 bases identical to TRBD1. The CDR3 spans 15 residues. Trimming cost V 4 bases and J 10 bases; bases outside gene matches: 9. Germline V gene sequence: CDR1 LGHDT, CDR2 YNNKEL (reference sequence). The CDR3, as DNA: TGTGCCAGCAGCCCCCTGGACAGGGAAGGCTCACCCCTCCACTTT. Its translation is CASSPLDREGSPLHF.

The rearrangement links TRBV3-1 (or the pseudogene TRBV3-2) to TRBJ1-3; no definite D call. The V end was cut by 3 bases, the J end by 4 bases, with 22 bases between. Germline V gives CDR1 LGHDT, CDR2 YNNKEL (reference sequence). The CDR3 is 18 residues long. DNA for the CDR3: TGTGCCAGCAGCCACTCAGCCGGGCCTCGGAGGACCGGAAACACCATATATTTT. Residues: CASSHSAGPRRTGNTIYF.

The rearrangement joins TRBV7-2 to TRBJ2-2, with D perhaps assigned TRBD1 or TRBD2 (6 bases each). The V end was cut by 2 bases, the J end by 6 bases, with 13 bases between. CDR3 length equals 15 residues. CDR1 and CDR2 (germline): SGHTA, FQGNSA. CDR3 region: CASSLPVGGPGELFF. In DNA form, the CDR3 reads TGTGCCAGCAGCTTACCGGTCGGGGGCCCCGGGGAGCTGTTTTTT.

CDR3 amino acids: CASSFPLEGGPTEAFF. CDR3 nucleotides: TGTGCCAGCAGTTTTCCCCTCGAGGGGGGCCCCACTGAAGCTTTCTTT. The chain combines TRBV28 with TRBJ1-1; the D gene is possibly TRBD1 (6 bases). Trimming pared 3 bases from V and 4 bases from J, leaving 18 bases between. The CDR3 is 16 amino acids. Germline V gene lookup returns CDR1 MDHEN and CDR2 SYDVKM.